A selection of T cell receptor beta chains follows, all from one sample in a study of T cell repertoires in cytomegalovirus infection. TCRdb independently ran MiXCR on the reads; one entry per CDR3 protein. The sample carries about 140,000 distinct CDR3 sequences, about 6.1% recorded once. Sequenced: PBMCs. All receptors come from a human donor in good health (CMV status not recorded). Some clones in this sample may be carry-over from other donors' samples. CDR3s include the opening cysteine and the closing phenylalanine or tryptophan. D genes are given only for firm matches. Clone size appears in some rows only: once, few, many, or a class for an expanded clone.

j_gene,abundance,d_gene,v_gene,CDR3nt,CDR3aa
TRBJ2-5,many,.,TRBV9,TGTGCCAGCAGCGTCCAGGGGGGGCAAGAGACCCAGTACTTC,CASSVQGGQETQYF
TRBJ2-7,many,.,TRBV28,TGTGCCAGCAGCCACCAGGGGAGGATGGACGAGCAGTACTTC,CASSHQGRMDEQYF
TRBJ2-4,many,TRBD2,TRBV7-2,TGTGCCAGCAGCTTAGGAGCGGGGGCTGGGGCCAAAAACATTCAGTACTTC,CASSLGAGAGAKNIQYF
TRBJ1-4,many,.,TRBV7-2,TGTGCCAGCAGCTTAAGGGGACCTAATGAAAAACTGTTTTTT,CASSLRGPNEKLFF
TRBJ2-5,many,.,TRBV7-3,TGTGCCAGCAGCTCAGGTGCCGGTCGGGAGACCCAGTACTTC,CASSSGAGRETQYF
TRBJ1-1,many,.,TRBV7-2,TGTGCCAGCAGCTTAGCGGAGGGCACTGAAGCTTTCTTT,CASSLAEGTEAFF
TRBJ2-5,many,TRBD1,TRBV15,TGTGCCACCAGCAGAGATGAGAACACCGGGACAGGAGAGACCCAGTACTTC,CATSRDENTGTGETQYF
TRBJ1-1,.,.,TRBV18,TGTGCCAGCTCACCACGTGCGGGGTCTAGCACTGAAGCTTTCTTT,CASSPRAGSSTEAFF
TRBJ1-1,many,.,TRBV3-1,TGTGCCAGCAGCCAAGGTTTAGGGGTTGACACTGAAGCTTTCTTT,CASSQGLGVDTEAFF
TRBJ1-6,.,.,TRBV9,TGTGCCAGCAGCGTATCACCGGGCCCAAATTCACCCCTCCACTTT,CASSVSPGPNSPLHF
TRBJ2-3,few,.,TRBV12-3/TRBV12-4,TGTGCCAGCAGCTCAATGGGCCTAGGGACAGATACGCAGTATTTT,CASSSMGLGTDTQYF
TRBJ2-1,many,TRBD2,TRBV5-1,TGTGCCAGCAGCTTAGAAGCGGGGGGGTACAATGAGCAGTTCTTC,CASSLEAGGYNEQFF
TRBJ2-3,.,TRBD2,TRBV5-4,TGTGCCAGCAGCTTGGATGGCGGGACTATCACAGATACGCAGTATTTT,CASSLDGGTITDTQYF
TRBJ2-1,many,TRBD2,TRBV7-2,TGTGCCAGCAGCTTAGGGGGACTAGCCAATGAGCAGTTCTTC,CASSLGGLANEQFF
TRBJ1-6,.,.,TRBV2,TGTGCCAGCAGCGCTGGGAGGGATTCACCCCTCCACTTT,CASSAGRDSPLHF
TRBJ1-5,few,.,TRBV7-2,TGTGCCAGCAGCCGTAGCGGGAGCCATCAGCCCCAGCATTTT,CASSRSGSHQPQHF
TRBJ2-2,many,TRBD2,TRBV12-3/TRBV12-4,TGTGCCAGCAGCGGCGGCGGGACTAGGGCGAACACCGGGGAGCTGTTTTTT,CASSGGGTRANTGELFF
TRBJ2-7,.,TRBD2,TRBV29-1,TGCAGCGGAATAGCGGGGCCCTACGAGCAGTACTTC,CSGIAGPYEQYF
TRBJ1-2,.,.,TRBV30,TGTGCCTGGAGTGAGGGGTTAGGGGCCTATGGCTACACCTTC,CAWSEGLGAYGYTF
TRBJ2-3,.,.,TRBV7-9,TGTGCCAGCAGCTTCGGGGGCCCCACAGATACGCAGTATTTT,CASSFGGPTDTQYF
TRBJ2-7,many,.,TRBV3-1,TGTGCCAGCAGCCAAGGCGGGACGACCTACGAGCAGTACTTC,CASSQGGTTYEQYF
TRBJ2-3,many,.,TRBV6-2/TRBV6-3,TGTGCCAGCAGTTACTCGTATACGCAGTATTTT,CASSYSYTQYF
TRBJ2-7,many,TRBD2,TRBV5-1,TGCGCCAGCAGCCTACCCCAAGCGGGGGGCTACGAGCAGTACTTC,CASSLPQAGGYEQYF
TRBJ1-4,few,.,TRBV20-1,TGCAGTGCTAGAGATCGGATTGGGACTAATGAAAAACTGTTTTTT,CSARDRIGTNEKLFF
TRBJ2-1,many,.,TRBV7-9,TGTGCCAGCAGCTTAGAAGGGCCAAATGAGCAGTTCTTC,CASSLEGPNEQFF
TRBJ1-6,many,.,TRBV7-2,TGTGCCAGCAGCTTAGTGCGGATCAATTCACCCCTCCACTTT,CASSLVRINSPLHF
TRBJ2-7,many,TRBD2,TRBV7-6,TGTGCCAGCAGCTTATGGGGGGGGGGGTCCGGCGAGCAGTACTTC,CASSLWGGGSGEQYF
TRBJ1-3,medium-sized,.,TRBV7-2,TGTGCCAGCAGCTCCCCCACTGGAAACACCATATATTTT,CASSSPTGNTIYF
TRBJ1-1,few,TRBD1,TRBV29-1,TGCAGCGCACAGGGGTTATCCCTGAACACTGAAGCTTTCTTT,CSAQGLSLNTEAFF
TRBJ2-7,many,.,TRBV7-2,TGTGCCAGCAGCTACGGAAGAGGGGAATATTCCTACGAGCAGTACTTC,CASSYGRGEYSYEQYF
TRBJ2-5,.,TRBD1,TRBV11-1,TGTGCCAGCAGCCGGACAGGGTTATTGATGGAGACCCAGTACTTC,CASSRTGLLMETQYF
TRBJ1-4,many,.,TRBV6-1,TGTGCCAGCAGCTCCGCCTTCAATGACGATGAAAAACTGTTTTTT,CASSSAFNDDEKLFF
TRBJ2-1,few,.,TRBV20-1,TGCAGTGCGAGAGGGACCTCCAATGAGCAGTTCTTC,CSARGTSNEQFF
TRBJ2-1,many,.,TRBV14,TGTGCCAGCAGCCGAGACCAGGGAGGCGAGCAGTTCTTC,CASSRDQGGEQFF
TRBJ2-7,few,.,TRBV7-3,TGTGCCAGCAGCTTAAATCCAGGGGAAACCTACGAGCAGTACTTC,CASSLNPGETYEQYF
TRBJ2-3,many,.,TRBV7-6,TGTGCCAGCAGCTTAGGGGACAACTGGGCAGATACGCAGTATTTT,CASSLGDNWADTQYF
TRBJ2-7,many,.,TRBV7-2,TGTGCCAGCAGCTTAGACTACGAGCAGTACTTC,CASSLDYEQYF
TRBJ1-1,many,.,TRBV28,TGTGCCAGCAGCTCCCCCCGGGGTCCGTCGAACACTGAAGCTTTCTTT,CASSSPRGPSNTEAFF
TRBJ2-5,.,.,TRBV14,TGTGCCAGCAGCCTACAAACAGGGTGGTCAGAGACCCAGTACTTC,CASSLQTGWSETQYF
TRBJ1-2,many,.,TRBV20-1,TGCAGTGCTAGAGATAGGCGTACCACCCTCTATGGCTACACCTTC,CSARDRRTTLYGYTF
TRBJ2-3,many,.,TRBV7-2,TGTGCCAGCAGCTTAGGCGGGACTAGCACAGATACGCAGTATTTT,CASSLGGTSTDTQYF
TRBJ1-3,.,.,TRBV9,TGTGCCAGCAGCGAACCCCCGAACACCTCTGGAAACACCATATATTTT,CASSEPPNTSGNTIYF